One T cell receptor beta chain is described in this entry. Its antigen is not identified. These data originate in a study of regulatory T cells in long-lasting Graves disease. Points from the study as a whole: Relative to newly diagnosed Graves' patients, persistent ones had lower TCR diversity. The study found TRBV28, TRBJ1-2 and TRBJ2-5 favored in persistent disease.

Sequencing libraries for TCR beta were prepared with iRepertoire HTBI primers and Arm-PCR of CDR3 regions. TCRdb re-called the multiplex PCR reads with MiXCR, one entry per CDR3 protein. The data show 700,000 or so distinct CDR3 sequences, 30% seen once. V was cut by 2 bases and J by 4 bases, with 8 bases left in between. Germline loops: CDR1 KGHSH, CDR2 LQKENI. The CDR3 has 13 residues. Time point denoted: persistent/refractory GD, antithyroid drugs over 5 years with positive TRAb. RNA isolated from PBMCs was used to make the TCR library. The chain links TRBV18 to TRBJ2-5, with D uncertain. The TCR originated in a female donor with Graves disease. The source was peripheral blood mononuclear cells (PBMCs), collected when the disease was refractory, from a patient treated with antithyroid drugs. This CDR3 is CASSPSSLETQYF. In nucleotides, the CDR3 is TGTGCCAGCTCACCATCCTCCCTAGAGACCCAGTACTTC.